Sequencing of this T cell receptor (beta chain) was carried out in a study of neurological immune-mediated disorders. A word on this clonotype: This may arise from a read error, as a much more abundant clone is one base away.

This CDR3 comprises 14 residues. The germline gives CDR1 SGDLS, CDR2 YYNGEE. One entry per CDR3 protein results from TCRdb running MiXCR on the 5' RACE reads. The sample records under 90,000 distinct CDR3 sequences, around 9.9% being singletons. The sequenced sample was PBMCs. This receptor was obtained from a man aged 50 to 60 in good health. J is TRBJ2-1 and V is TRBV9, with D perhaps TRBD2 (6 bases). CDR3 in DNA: TGTGCCAGCAGCGTAGCCTCTAGCGCGAATGAGCATTTCTTC. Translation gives CASSVASSANEHFF. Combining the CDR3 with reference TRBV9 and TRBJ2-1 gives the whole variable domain DSGVTQTPKHLITATGQRVTLRCSPRSGDLSVYWYQQSLDQGLQFLIQYYNGEERAKGNILERFSAQQFPDLHSELNLSSLELGDSALYFCASSVASSANEHFFGPGTRLTVL.